This TCR beta chain was captured in a study of T cells after yellow fever vaccination. General observations from the study: The booster response re-showed most primary clones: around 96% CD4, roughly 91% CD8. Some clonotypes were seen in both the CD4 and the CD8 compartments. These made up a small share and likely arose from convergent recombination.

With 1 base removed from V and 6 bases from J, the gap between germline ends came to 12 bases. The CDR3 covers 14 residues. From germline, CDR1 is MGHDK and CDR2 SYGVNS. In making TCR cDNA, 5'RACE template switching added a universal primer site and UMIs to it. From the 5' RACE reads, TCRdb called clonotypes with MiXCR, one entry per CDR3 protein. The sample lists hundreds of thousands of distinct CDR3 sequences; 3% to 4.5% were seen once. Concerning this clonotype: Its target is unknown.

The TCR comes from a man aged 18 to 35 who received the YFV17D yellow fever vaccine. The chain combines TRBV25-1 with TRBJ1-2; TRBD1 is a possible D gene (5 bases). The material was PBMCs, obtained on the day of the yellow fever booster vaccination. The CDR3 nucleotides are TGTGCCAGCAGTGAATCAAGGGGCGGAGATGGCTACACCTTC. It translates to CASSESRGGDGYTF.